This is a list of T cell receptor beta chains from one sample in a study of blood T cells in healthy people across ages. One entry per CDR3 protein results from TCRdb running MiXCR on the 5' RACE reads. The sample contains more than 900,000 distinct CDR3 sequences, 25% to 35% of which appear only once. The sample was also reused in another study, on T cells of mothers and their children.

Sequenced material: blood. The receptors were gathered from a woman in her 40s in good health. CDR3s include the opening cysteine and the closing phenylalanine or tryptophan. D genes are given only for firm matches. Only some rows state a clone size, as once, few, many or a class for expanded clones.

D	size	V	J	DNA	CDR3
NA	NA	TRBV7-2	TRBJ1-1	TGTGCCAGCAGCCCCGCCGAGGCGAACACTGAAGCTTTCTTT	CASSPAEANTEAFF
TRBD1	many	TRBV9	TRBJ1-2	TGTGCCAGCAGCGTAGCAGGGGGCTATGGCTACACCTTC	CASSVAGGYGYTF
TRBD2	NA	TRBV6-2/TRBV6-3	TRBJ2-5	TGTGCCAGCCTTACGAACCGAGGGCTAGCGGGATTACAAGAGACCCAGTACTTC	CASLTNRGLAGLQETQYF
NA	few	TRBV25-1	TRBJ1-6	TGTGCCAGCAGTGAATCCTTCGATTATAATTCACCCCTCCACTTT	CASSESFDYNSPLHF
NA	NA	TRBV5-8	TRBJ1-4	TGTGCCAGCCGTGGGAAAACTAAACTGTTTTTT	CASRGKTKLFF
TRBD1	few	TRBV11-2	TRBJ2-1	TGTGCCAGCAGCTACGGGACAGGTCACTCCTACAATGAGCAGTTCTTC	CASSYGTGHSYNEQFF
NA	NA	TRBV2	TRBJ1-1	TGTGCCAGCAGTGCCCCCATGGGGGCCGAAGCTTTCTTT	CASSAPMGAEAFF
TRBD2	few	TRBV20-1	TRBJ2-3	TGCAGTGCTGTTAGCGGGGGGGCAACAGATACGCAGTATTTT	CSAVSGGATDTQYF
TRBD2	many	TRBV20-1	TRBJ2-3	TGCAGTGCTAGAGAAAGGACTAGCGCGAAGGAAGATACGCAGTATTTT	CSARERTSAKEDTQYF
TRBD2	NA	TRBV2	TRBJ2-1	TGTGCCAGCAGTGCAGTAGCGGGCTCCTACAATGAGCAGTTCTTC	CASSAVAGSYNEQFF
TRBD1	many	TRBV6-1	TRBJ2-6	TGTGCCAGCAGACAGGGGGGATCTGGGGCCAACGTCCTGACTTTC	CASRQGGSGANVLTF
TRBD1	NA	TRBV20-1	TRBJ2-2	TGCAGTGCGACGCTTCCCCGGGACAGGGGGCCTGGGCACACCGGGGAGCTGTTTTTT	CSATLPRDRGPGHTGELFF
NA	NA	TRBV27	TRBJ1-1	TGTGCCAGCAAGAAGGGGGTCTCCGAGGGAGGCACTGAAGCTTTCTTT	CASKKGVSEGGTEAFF
TRBD1	NA	TRBV29-1	TRBJ1-5	TGCAGCGTTCTGTTAGGGGGCAACAATCAGCCCCAGCATTTT	CSVLLGGNNQPQHF
TRBD1	NA	TRBV5-1	TRBJ1-1	TGCGCCAGCAGCTCAGGGGGCCGAGGGGCTGAAGCTTTCTTT	CASSSGGRGAEAFF
TRBD2	many	TRBV6-2/TRBV6-3	TRBJ2-3	TGTGCCAGCAGTTACGGCGGTCTAGCGGGGGTCACAGATACGCAGTATTTT	CASSYGGLAGVTDTQYF
NA	many	TRBV5-1	TRBJ2-3	TGCGCCAGCAGCTTGGAGGGCGACAGTCAGGCAGATACGCAGTATTTT	CASSLEGDSQADTQYF
NA	NA	TRBV5-5	TRBJ2-5	TGTGCCAGCAGCTTGGCCTGGGGGGTCCAAGAGACCCAGTACTTC	CASSLAWGVQETQYF
TRBD1	NA	TRBV7-9	TRBJ2-7	TGTGCCAGCAGCGGGACAGGGTATACCTACGAGCAGTACTTC	CASSGTGYTYEQYF
NA	NA	TRBV3-1	TRBJ2-1	TGTGCCAGCACCTCGCCGAATGAGCAGTTCTTC	CASTSPNEQFF
NA	many	TRBV7-9	TRBJ2-6	TGTGCCAGCAGTGACAGGGACTCAGGGGCCAACGTCCTGACTTTC	CASSDRDSGANVLTF
NA	NA	TRBV6-2/TRBV6-3	TRBJ1-1	TGTGCCAGCAGTTTAGGAGCGACAGGGAACACTGAAGCTTTCTTT	CASSLGATGNTEAFF
NA	NA	TRBV7-8	TRBJ1-5	TGTACCAGCAGCTTAGGGGTCAGGGTTAATCAGCCCCAGCATTTT	CTSSLGVRVNQPQHF
NA	NA	TRBV30	TRBJ2-1	TGTGCCTGGAGCCGGGGAGGGGGCAATGAGCAGTTCTTC	CAWSRGGGNEQFF
NA	NA	TRBV2	TRBJ2-4	TGTGCCAGCAGTGAACAGGGGCTAGCCAAAAACATTCAGTACTTC	CASSEQGLAKNIQYF
TRBD2	many	TRBV7-2	TRBJ2-3	TGTGCCAGCAGCCTCCGACTAGCGGGGGGTGGAGATACGCAGTATTTT	CASSLRLAGGGDTQYF
NA	NA	TRBV4-3	TRBJ2-3	TGCGCCAGCAGCCAGAGCCAGACAGATGCGCAGTATTTT	CASSQSQTDAQYF
NA	NA	TRBV13	TRBJ1-2	TGTGCCAGCAGCGGTGAGACATCGGGAGGCTACACCTTC	CASSGETSGGYTF
NA	NA	TRBV24-1	TRBJ2-2	TGTGCCACCTGGGCAGGGGGGACCGGGGAGCTGTTTTTT	CATWAGGTGELFF